This T cell receptor (beta chain) was identified in a study of blood T cell repertoires in COVID-19. Authors' processing steps: For nucleated cells, counts were estimated from reference gene primer amplification. Sequencing used immunoSEQ multiplex PCR; TCRdb keeps in-frame clones, though not all of them. The DNA was the basis for D and trimming; V, J and clone size are from that table. Of hundreds of thousands of clones listed, about 87% are singletons. The CDR3 has 15 amino acids. Trimming cost V 4 bases and J 3 bases; bases outside gene matches: 4. From germline, CDR1 is LGHDT and CDR2 YNNKEL (reference sequence). All enrollees were about 18 to 89 years old and from about two dozen US areas. Cohorts were assigned according to the clinical history that participants reported.

The chain links TRBV3-1 (or the pseudogene TRBV3-2) to TRBJ2-5; TRBD2 matches at 11 bases. The sequence derives from a woman between 45 and 60 years old who had recovered from COVID-19. Sequencing was carried out using PBMCs or T cells enriched from blood (not recorded which). The CDR3 coding sequence is TGTGCCAGCAGCCGAATGACTAGCGGGAAAGAGACCCAGTACTTC. This sequence encodes CASSRMTSGKETQYF.